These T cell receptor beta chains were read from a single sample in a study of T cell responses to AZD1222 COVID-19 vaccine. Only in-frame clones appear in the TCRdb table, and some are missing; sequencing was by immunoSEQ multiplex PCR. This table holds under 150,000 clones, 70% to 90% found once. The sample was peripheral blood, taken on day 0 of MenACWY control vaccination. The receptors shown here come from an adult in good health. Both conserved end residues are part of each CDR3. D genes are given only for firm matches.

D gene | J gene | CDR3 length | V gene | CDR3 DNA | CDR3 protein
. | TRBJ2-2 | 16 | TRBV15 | TGTGCCACCAGCAGAACGACGACTAGGGTTGGCGGGGAGCTGTTTTTT | CATSRTTTRVGGELFF
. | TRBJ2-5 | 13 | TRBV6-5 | TGTGCCAGCAGGCTGAGTCTACGGGAGACCCAGTACTTC | CASRLSLRETQYF
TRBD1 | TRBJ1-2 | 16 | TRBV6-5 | TGTGCCAGCAGTTACGAGGGGGGACGCAGGGGGAACGGCTACACCTTC | CASSYEGGRRGNGYTF
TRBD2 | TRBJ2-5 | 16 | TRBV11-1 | TGTGCCAGCAGCTTAACAATAGCGGGGGGTCAAGAGACCCAGTACTTC | CASSLTIAGGQETQYF
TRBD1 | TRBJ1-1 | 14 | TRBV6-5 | TGTGCCAGCAGTTACTCGGGACAGGGTCCTTGGGCTTTCTTT | CASSYSGQGPWAFF
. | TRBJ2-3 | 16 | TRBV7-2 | TGTGCCAGCAGTTACCAGACAGGGACTAGCACAGATACGCAGTATTTT | CASSYQTGTSTDTQYF
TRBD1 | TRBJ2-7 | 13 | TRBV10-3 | TGTGCCATCAGTGTTACAGGGGGACTCGAGCAGTACTTC | CAISVTGGLEQYF
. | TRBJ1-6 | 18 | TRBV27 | TGTGCCAGCAGTTTCCGCAAACAGGGTTACTCCTATAATTCACCCCTCCACTTT | CASSFRKQGYSYNSPLHF
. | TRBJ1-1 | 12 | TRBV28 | TGTGCCAGCAGTTTTAGCGCCCGTAGAGCTTTCTTT | CASSFSARRAFF
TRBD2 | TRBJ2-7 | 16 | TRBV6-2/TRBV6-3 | TGTGCCAGCAGTTACTCGCGGGGGGCCCTCTCCTACGAGCAGTACTTC | CASSYSRGALSYEQYF
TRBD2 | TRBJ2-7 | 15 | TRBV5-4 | TGTGCCAGCAGCTTTACTAGCGGGGTACCCTCCGAGCAGTACTTC | CASSFTSGVPSEQYF
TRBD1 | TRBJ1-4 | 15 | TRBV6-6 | TGTGCCAGCAGCCACGCCGGGACAGGGGATGAAAAACTGTTTTTT | CASSHAGTGDEKLFF
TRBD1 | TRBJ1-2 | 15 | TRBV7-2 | TGTGCCAGCAGCATAAAAGGGGGCGCATCAGATGGCTACACCTTC | CASSIKGGASDGYTF
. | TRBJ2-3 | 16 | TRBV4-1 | TGCGCCAGCAGCCAAGATCGGTTATCTAGCACAGATACGCAGTATTTT | CASSQDRLSSTDTQYF
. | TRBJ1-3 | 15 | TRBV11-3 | TGTGCCAGCAGCTTAGGGGCAGGAGCTGGAAACACCATATATTTT | CASSLGAGAGNTIYF
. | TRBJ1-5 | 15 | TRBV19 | TGTGCCAGTAGTCGGCAGGGTTTGGGCAATCAGCCCCAGCATTTT | CASSRQGLGNQPQHF